Shown below are 6 T cell receptor beta chains from a single sample sequenced in a study of T cell clonality in common variable immunodeficiency. Study-level findings and limits: In common variable immunodeficiency, TCR beta chains reportedly carried fewer deletions and N-nucleotide insertions.

These receptors are not linked to any known antigen. The protocol was immunoSEQ multiplex PCR, while the TCRdb copy is restricted to in-frame clones and leaves out a portion. The sample holds 25,000 or so clones, and no clone turns up only once. Sequenced material: peripheral blood mononuclear cells. These receptors originate from a human donor with common variable immunodeficiency.

This clone was recorded at least ten times. The CDR3 end falls 3 residues outside the read, so it is completed with the germline J gene. This sequence joins TRBV18 and TRBJ2-7, with D perhaps TRBD1 (5 bases). The ends were cut back, 3 bases at V and 3 bases at J, with 9 bases in the middle. There are 13 residues in the CDR3. Per the germline V gene, CDR1 is KGHSH and CDR2 is LQKENI. CDR3 sequence reads: CASSPQGYYEQYF. The sequenced CDR3 bases are TGTGCCAGCTCACCGCAGGGCTACTACGAG.

The CDR3 protein is CASSEGGQGGETQYF. The sequenced part of the CDR3 DNA is TGTGCCAGCAGTGAAGGGGGGCAGGGTGGAGAGACC. The chain links TRBV6-1 to TRBJ2-5; D perhaps matches TRBD1 (6 bases). Read data end 3 residues before the CDR3 end; the end is taken from the germline J gene. V dropped 1 base and J dropped 4 bases, with 13 bases sitting between them. This CDR3 contains 15 residues. Looked up from germline, CDR1 is MNHNS and CDR2 is SASEGT.

This clone was counted ten times or more. The read ends 3 residues early relative to the CDR3; the germline J gene fills the gap. This rearrangement joins TRBV20-1 to TRBJ2-2; 9 nucleotides agree with TRBD2. V lost 6 bases and J lost 5; bases outside the gene matches: 7. Germline CDR1 is DFQATT and CDR2 is SNEGSKA (reference sequence). The CDR3 loop spans 14 amino acids. The sequenced part of the CDR3 DNA is TGCAGTGCCCCGACTAGCGGCGGGACCGGGGAG. This gives the protein CSAPTSGGTGE. The entire CDR3 reads CSAPTSGGTGELFF.

In its sample, this clone was seen many times. The read gets to within 3 residues of the CDR3 end, and the germline J gene fills in the rest. V and J are TRBV7-8 and TRBJ1-4, with D maybe TRBD1 (5 bases). V lost 1 base and J 6 bases, leaving 9 bases between the germline ends. The V gene's germline CDR1 is SGHVS and CDR2 FQNEAQ. The length of the CDR3 is 14 residues. CDR3 DNA (partial): TGTGCCAGCAGCTTAGGCGGGGGTGATGAAAAA. This gives the protein CASSLGGGDEK. The whole CDR3 protein is CASSLGGGDEKLFF.

At least ten counts were recorded for this clone. The read ends 3 residues shy of where the CDR3 ends; the end is completed using the germline J gene. The chain recombines TRBV7-6 with TRBJ2-1; unclear D gene. The CDR3 contains 14 residues. The V gene's germline CDR1 is SGHVS and CDR2 FNYEAQ. The V and J ends lost 5 bases and 0 bases respectively, with 8 bases between them. Incomplete CDR3 DNA: TGTGCCAGCAGCCTTAGAGCCTCCTACAATGAG. The encoded protein is CASSLRASYNE. In full, the CDR3 reads CASSLRASYNEQFF.

Details on this clone: The CDR3 goes on 3 residues after the read ends, and that part is filled in from the germline J gene. V is TRBV2 and J is TRBJ2-5; D possibly corresponds to TRBD1 (6 bases). V lost 2 bases to trimming and J lost 0 bases, with 16 bases between them. Germline-derived CDR1 and CDR2 are SNHLY and FYNNEI. This CDR3 has 17 residues. The CDR3 is CASSEKRRGQNQETQYF. CDR3 DNA (partial): TGTGCCAGCAGTGAAAAGCGTCGAGGACAGAACCAAGAGACC.